This T cell receptor beta chain was profiled in a study of OX40 agonist ivuxolimab in advanced cancers. Study in general: Head and neck, renal cell, melanoma or hepatocellular carcinoma were the cancers that dose-escalation patients had. Prior anti-PD-1, anti-PD-L1 or anti-CTLA-4 therapy did not bar entry, and more than 35% had some. Points from the study as a whole: CD4+ and CD8+ blood T cells expanded clonally by week 6 at 0.1 to 3.0 mg/kg.

V lost 5 bases and J 4 bases, leaving 18 bases between the germline ends. Germline V gene lookup returns CDR1 SGHRS and CDR2 YFSETQ. The CDR3 covers 16 residues. A history of autoimmune disease or systemic immunosuppression excluded patients. Method: immunoSEQ multiplex PCR; TCRdb's copy keeps in-frame clones and lacks some. The data contain roughly 50,000 clones, roughly 80% of them singletons. Concerning this clone: Its target is unknown.

This chain uses TRBV5-1 with TRBJ1-4; D is ambiguous. The source material was CD4+ or CD8+ T cells sorted from blood, sampled in a trial of the OX40 agonist ivuxolimab. The receptor was isolated from an adult with an advanced solid tumor such as melanoma, head and neck, liver or kidney cancer. The CDR3 here is CASSVLGLGDNEKLFF. The CDR3 DNA follows: TGCGCCAGCAGTGTTCTAGGGTTGGGAGATAATGAAAAACTGTTTTTT. The variable domain in full, with the rest retrieved from reference TRBV5-1 and TRBJ1-4, is KAGVTQTPRYLIKTRGQQVTLSCSPISGHRSVSWYQQTPGQGLQFLFEYFSETQRNKGNFPGRFSGRQFSNSRSEMNVSTLELGDSALYLCASSVLGLGDNEKLFFGSGTQLSVL.